Listed here are 19 T cell receptor beta chains from one sample, sequenced in a study of cytomegalovirus exposure and HLA in healthy donors (dated by TCRdb to about 2017). The library came from the immunoSEQ multiplex PCR assay. The multiplex PCR relied on a mix of 60 forward primers for TCR Vbeta segments and 13 reverse primers for TCR Jbeta segments. This immuneACCESS table, as held by TCRdb, lists in-frame sequences with V and J called but not all clones. Of the missing ones, under half trace to an unresolved V gene in checked studies; the others have no known cause. The sample yields under 200,000 clones; roughly 80% were counted once. Clones ranked in the top ten supply roughly 1.5% of the sample. Sequencing was carried out using PBMCs. The receptors shown here come from a woman between 18 and 30 years old in good health and CMV-seronegative.

The chain carries TRBV7-9 and TRBJ2-5; D possibly corresponds to TRBD1 (5 bases). V was shortened by 1 base and J by 3 bases, with 6 bases between the two germline ends. The CDR3 is 13 residues long. CDR1 and CDR2 from the germline V gene are SEHNR and FQNEAQ (reference sequence). DNA of the CDR3: TGTGCCAGCAGCTTAGTCAGGGAAGAGACCCAGTACTTC. Protein: CASSLVREETQYF.

The V gene is TRBV5-4, the J gene TRBJ2-1; the match to TRBD1 covers 9 bases. From germline, CDR1 is SGHNT and CDR2 YYREEE (reference sequence). V gave up 1 base and J gave up 5 bases; unmatched junction bases: 13. The CDR3 loop spans 18 amino acids. CDR3 amino acids: CASSLILSGQGLNNEQFF. CDR3 DNA: TGTGCCAGCAGCTTGATTCTTTCGGGACAGGGTCTCAACAATGAGCAGTTCTTC.

J is TRBJ2-5 and V is TRBV5-1, with D tentatively TRBD2 (5 bases). Germline V CDR1 and CDR2: SGHRS, YFSETQ. The CDR3 length is 17 residues. V lost 5 bases and J 2 bases, leaving 22 bases between the germline ends. The CDR3, as DNA: TGCGCCAGCAGTTATCGGGGTAGCACAGAGCCTCAAGAGACCCAGTACTTC. It is translated as CASSYRGSTEPQETQYF. The full variable domain, its missing parts supplied by reference TRBV5-1 and TRBJ2-5, is KAGVTQTPRYLIKTRGQQVTLSCSPISGHRSVSWYQQTPGQGLQFLFEYFSETQRNKGNFPGRFSGRQFSNSRSEMNVSTLELGDSALYLCASSYRGSTEPQETQYFGPGTRLLVL.

The V and J genes are TRBV10-3 and TRBJ2-5, with 7 bases identical to TRBD2. Per germline, CDR1 ENHRY and CDR2 SYGVKD. V trimming: 8 bases; J trimming: 4 bases; junction bases outside the gene matches: 10. The CDR3 is 14 amino acids. The CDR3 loop is CAIGSAGTLETQYF. The CDR3 DNA is TGTGCCATCGGATCAGCGGGGACCTTAGAGACCCAGTACTTC.

This clone was seen just once. The rearrangement links TRBV5-1 to TRBJ2-5, with TRBD1 matching over 7 bases. The junction had 5 bases not matched to a gene; V was cut back by 1 base and J by 2 bases. Germline V gene sequence: CDR1 SGHRS, CDR2 YFSETQ. The CDR3 runs 15 residues. The CDR3 region is CASSLWDSLQETQYF. As DNA, the CDR3 is TGCGCCAGCAGCTTGTGGGACAGCTTACAAGAGACCCAGTACTTC.

The chain has TRBV7-9 and TRBJ2-7; tentative D call: TRBD1 (6 bases). CDR1 SEHNR and CDR2 FQNEAQ come from the germline V gene (reference sequence). The V end was cut by 1 base, the J end by 2 bases, with 9 bases between. This CDR3 region has 14 residues. The CDR3 DNA reads TGTGCCAGCAGCTTAGACAACAGGGCCTACGAGCAGTACTTC. Translation gives CASSLDNRAYEQYF.

This clone was seen only once. The V gene is TRBV7-2, the J gene TRBJ1-3, with TRBD1 as a possible D gene (5 bases). Germline values: CDR1 SGHTA, CDR2 FQGNSA. V lost 5 bases and J lost 0, with 8 bases in between. The CDR3 has 14 residues. The CDR3 bases are TGTGCCAGCAGCCCGGACAACTCTGGAAACACCATATATTTT. Protein: CASSPDNSGNTIYF.

This rearrangement joins TRBV18 to TRBJ2-1; D uncertain. The CDR3 has 12 residues. Trimming left V 2 bases short and J 8 bases short, with 7 bases between. The V gene's germline CDR1 is KGHSH and CDR2 LQKENI. The CDR3 DNA is TGTGCCAGCTCACCAGACCGGGATGAGCAGTTCTTC. It specifies CASSPDRDEQFF. Filled out from reference TRBV18 and TRBJ2-1, the complete variable domain reads NAGVMQNPRHLVRRRGQEARLRCSPMKGHSHVYWYRQLPEEGLKFMVYLQKENIIDESGMPKERFSAEFPKEGPSILRIQQVVRGDSAAYFCASSPDRDEQFFGPGTRLTVL.

V usage is TRBV7-2 and J usage is TRBJ1-1, with a tentative D call TRBD1 (6 bases). This CDR3 spans 17 amino acids. CDR1 and CDR2 (germline): SGHTA, FQGNSA. V was cut by 5 bases and J by 3 bases, with 22 bases left in between. In DNA form, the CDR3 reads TGTGCCAGCAGCCCCCGGATCCAAGGGGGTTCCCACACTGAAGCTTTCTTT. Encoded protein: CASSPRIQGGSHTEAFF.

This rearrangement joins TRBV7-9 to TRBJ2-3, with unresolved D. Trimming took 5 bases from V and 3 from J, leaving 6 bases between them. Germline CDR1 is SEHNR and CDR2 is FQNEAQ (reference sequence). The CDR3 is 12 amino acids. The CDR3 spells CASSLATDTQYF. Here the CDR3 DNA reads TGTGCCAGCAGCCTGGCAACAGATACGCAGTATTTT.

The rearrangement links TRBV5-4 to TRBJ1-6; maybe TRBD1 (5 bases). The V end lost 4 bases, the J end lost 4 bases, and 15 bases lay between the germline ends. The CDR3 has 16 amino acids. Germline CDR1 SGHNT, CDR2 YYREEE (reference sequence). For the CDR3, the DNA is TGTGCCAGCAGCCTCGGGGGGACGGGATATAATTCACCCCTCCACTTT. Translated, it gives CASSLGGTGYNSPLHF.

V usage is TRBV19 and J usage is TRBJ1-1; D is possibly TRBD1 (6 bases). V was clipped by 9 bases and J by 3 bases, with 17 bases between them. Germline V gene data show CDR1 as LNHDA and CDR2 as SQIVND (reference sequence). The CDR3 loop spans 14 amino acids. The CDR3 region is CASVTGIWHTEAFF. DNA of the CDR3: TGTGCCAGCGTTACAGGGATATGGCACACTGAAGCTTTCTTT.

The rearrangement joins TRBV7-2 to TRBJ2-5; 8 bases agree with TRBD2. There are 15 residues in the CDR3. The ends lost 3 bases at V and 2 bases at J; junction bases unmatched: 5. In germline, CDR1 is SGHTA, CDR2 FQGNSA. This chain's CDR3 is CASSLTLAGQETQYF. CDR3 sequence (DNA): TGTGCCAGCAGCTTGACTCTAGCGGGTCAAGAGACCCAGTACTTC.

The J gene is TRBJ2-3, the V gene TRBV11-3, with 7 bases identical to TRBD2. This CDR3 is 18 amino acids long. Germline V lookup: CDR1 SGHNT, CDR2 YENEEA. V lost 0 bases and J lost 0; bases outside the gene matches: 9. The CDR3 sequence is CASSLDGHGEGSTDTQYF. The CDR3 DNA reads as TGTGCCAGCAGCTTAGACGGGCACGGGGAGGGGAGCACAGATACGCAGTATTTT.

This clone has more than one count but fewer than ten. The rearrangement joins TRBV10-1 to TRBJ1-3; D ambiguous. CDR3 length: 13 residues. V lost 3 bases, J lost 3 bases, and 6 bases lay in between. From germline, CDR1 is WNHNN and CDR2 SYGVQD (reference sequence). CDR3 DNA: TGCGCCAGCAGTGACAGAGGTGGAAACACCATATATTTT. It codes for CASSDRGGNTIYF.

The count of this clone is one. In DNA, the CDR3 is TGTGCCAGCAGCCCCTATTTTGCCGGGGAGCTGTTTTTT. Amino acids: CASSPYFAGELFF. This chain links TRBV5-6 with TRBJ2-2; D remains ambiguous. Germline V gene lookup returns CDR1 SGHDT and CDR2 YYEEEE. V was clipped by 4 bases and J by 6 bases, with 10 bases between them. The CDR3 contains 13 residues.

This clone was seen once. The J gene is TRBJ2-3, the V gene TRBV5-6; perhaps TRBD1 as D (7 bases). The CDR3 contains 14 residues. With 4 bases removed from V and 5 bases from J, the gap between germline ends came to 14 bases. The germline CDR1 and CDR2 sequences are SGHDT and YYEEEE. CDR3 protein: CASSGGTVEDTQYF. The CDR3, as DNA: TGTGCCAGCAGCGGAGGGACAGTTGAAGATACGCAGTATTTT.

V usage is TRBV7-2 and J usage is TRBJ2-3; no definite D call. Trimming pared 4 bases from V and 7 bases from J, leaving 9 bases between. The germline V gene has CDR1 SGHTA and CDR2 FQGNSA. The CDR3 totals 12 residues. The CDR3 loop is CASSSLINTQYF. CDR3 DNA: TGTGCCAGCAGCTCCTTAATTAATACGCAGTATTTT.

The chain is built from TRBV6-5 and TRBJ1-2, with 7 positions matching TRBD1. V gave up 6 bases and J gave up 4 bases; unmatched junction bases: 8. This CDR3 contains 14 residues. Germline V gene lookup returns CDR1 MNHEY and CDR2 SVGAGI. The CDR3 nucleotides read TGTGCCAGCAGCAGTAGGACAGGCGGCTATGGCTACACCTTC. It is translated as CASSSRTGGYGYTF.